These T cell receptor beta chains were read from a single sample in a study of blood T cell repertoires in COVID-19. The repertoire was sequenced with immunoSEQ multiplex PCR; TCRdb's copy has only in-frame clones and lacks some. The sample yields 100,000 or so clones, around 89% seen once. Sequences were obtained from peripheral blood. The receptors come from a human donor with acute or convalescent COVID-19. The donor label of this sample is uncertain. Both conserved end residues are part of each CDR3. Fields, in order: D gene, J gene, V gene, CDR3 length, clone size, CDR3 DNA, CDR3 protein. D genes are given only for firm matches. Size is stated for part of the rows, as once, few or many counts, or as a class when the clone is expanded.

TRBD2 | TRBJ2-7 | TRBV3-1/TRBV3-2 | 14 | NA | TGTGCCAGCAGCTCCCAGCCGACTAGCTCCGAGCAGTACTTC | CASSSQPTSSEQYF
NA | TRBJ2-1 | TRBV7-2 | 13 | NA | TGTGCCAGCAGCTTAGGCAGGGTAAATGAGCAGTTCTTC | CASSLGRVNEQFF
NA | TRBJ2-7 | TRBV7-2 | 13 | NA | TGTGCCAGCAGCCGACAGGAGTCCTACGAGCAGTACTTC | CASSRQESYEQYF
NA | TRBJ2-3 | TRBV6-5 | 14 | NA | TGTGCCAGCAGCCACAGGGACGGCACAGATACGCAGTATTTT | CASSHRDGTDTQYF
NA | TRBJ1-6 | TRBV10-3 | 16 | NA | TGTGCCATCAGTGAGAGGAGGTCTGAGGATAATTCACCCCTCCACTTT | CAISERRSEDNSPLHF
NA | TRBJ1-5 | TRBV10-2 | 15 | few | TGCGCCAGCAGTGAGAACGACAGGCGAAATCAGCCCCAGCATTTT | CASSENDRRNQPQHF
NA | TRBJ2-1 | TRBV23-1 | 17 | NA | TGCGCCAGCAGTCAATCAGGGGGAATAGGGTGCGGAAATGAGCAGTTCTTC | CASSQSGGIGCGNEQFF
NA | TRBJ2-5 | TRBV28 | 14 | NA | TGTGCCAGCAGTTTATTCGGCAGGGAAGAGACCCAGTACTTC | CASSLFGREETQYF
NA | TRBJ1-5 | TRBV3-1/TRBV3-2 | 15 | NA | TGTGCCAGCAGCCAAGATTCGGGGTTTAATCAGCCCCAGCATTTT | CASSQDSGFNQPQHF
TRBD1 | TRBJ1-5 | TRBV19 | 15 | once | TGTGCCAGTAGACGACAGGGTTTGGGCAATCAGCCCCAGCATTTT | CASRRQGLGNQPQHF
TRBD2 | TRBJ2-3 | TRBV7-2 | 17 | NA | TGTGCCAGCAGCTTACTTACTAGCGGGAGTAGTTCAGATACGCAGTATTTT | CASSLLTSGSSSDTQYF
TRBD1 | TRBJ2-1 | TRBV29-1 | 13 | NA | TGCAGCGTGGAAGGGACAGTTGACAATGAGCAGTTCTTC | CSVEGTVDNEQFF
NA | TRBJ2-6 | TRBV4-3 | 17 | NA | TGCGCCAGCAGCCTTTTTGGCAGGGGTTTCGGGGCCAACGTCCTGACTTTC | CASSLFGRGFGANVLTF
TRBD1 | TRBJ2-3 | TRBV4-1 | 18 | NA | TGCGCCAGCAGCCCACTCCCAGGACAGGGGGCTAGCACAGATACGCAGTATTTT | CASSPLPGQGASTDTQYF
NA | TRBJ1-6 | TRBV7-9 | 13 | once | TGTGCCAGCAGATACCGACAGAATTCACCCCTCCACTTT | CASRYRQNSPLHF
TRBD1 | TRBJ1-5 | TRBV6-5 | 15 | few | TGTGCCAGCAGGCGACAGGGGGCAAGCAATCAGCCCCAGCATTTT | CASRRQGASNQPQHF
NA | TRBJ1-2 | TRBV6-2/TRBV6-3 | 15 | NA | TGTGCCAGCAGACCTAACGGGATATCAACTTATGGCTACACCTTC | CASRPNGISTYGYTF
NA | TRBJ2-2 | TRBV25-1 | 12 | NA | TGTGCCAGCAGAATAGGGGCCGGGGAGCTGTTTTTT | CASRIGAGELFF
NA | TRBJ1-2 | TRBV4-2 | 15 | NA | TGTGCCAGCAGCCAGGGGGGGCTCGAGAACTATGGCTACACCTTC | CASSQGGLENYGYTF
NA | TRBJ2-1 | TRBV7-2 | 16 | NA | TGTGCCAGCAGCTTATCTAGCAGCGGATCCTACAATGAGCAGTTCTTC | CASSLSSSGSYNEQFF
NA | TRBJ1-4 | TRBV7-2 | 13 | NA | TGTGCCAGCAGCTCTCAGTTTAATGAAAAACTGTTTTTT | CASSSQFNEKLFF
NA | TRBJ1-6 | TRBV6-5 | 14 | NA | TGTGCCAGCAGTTTCGACAGGCAGCGTTCACCCCTCCACTTT | CASSFDRQRSPLHF
NA | TRBJ2-1 | TRBV7-3 | 16 | NA | TGTGCCAGCAGCTTAATGGGCAGCAGCCGCTACAATGAGCAGTTCTTC | CASSLMGSSRYNEQFF
TRBD1 | TRBJ1-3 | TRBV5-1 | 15 | NA | TGCGCCAGCAGCTACTCAGGGGGCGGTGGAAACACCATATATTTT | CASSYSGGGGNTIYF
TRBD2 | TRBJ2-7 | TRBV19 | 13 | NA | TGTGCCAGTAGCCTAGCGGGAGATTACGAGCAGTACTTC | CASSLAGDYEQYF
NA | TRBJ2-2 | TRBV2 | 16 | NA | TGTGCCAGCAGTGCCCTCGGGGTGGGAAACACCGGGGAGCTGTTTTTT | CASSALGVGNTGELFF
NA | TRBJ1-4 | TRBV5-5 | 18 | NA | TGTGCCAGCAGCTTGGCTGTAGGGGCACTCACAACTAATGAAAAACTGTTTTTT | CASSLAVGALTTNEKLFF
TRBD1 | TRBJ1-1 | TRBV5-4 | 15 | NA | TGTGCCAGCAGCGACAAACAGGGGGCCGGTACTGAAGCTTTCTTT | CASSDKQGAGTEAFF
NA | TRBJ2-4 | TRBV7-9 | 17 | once | TGTGCCAGCAGCTCCCCCGCAGGCGATCTAGCCAAAAACATTCAGTACTTC | CASSSPAGDLAKNIQYF
TRBD2 | TRBJ2-1 | TRBV6-2/TRBV6-3 | 19 | NA | TGTGCCAGCAGTTACTCCAGACTAGCGGGGGGAACCTCCTACAATGAGCAGTTCTTC | CASSYSRLAGGTSYNEQFF
NA | TRBJ1-2 | TRBV29-1 | 13 | once | TGCAGCGTTGGAGTCATAACGGGCTATGGCTACACCTTC | CSVGVITGYGYTF
TRBD1 | TRBJ1-1 | TRBV4-3 | 17 | NA | TGCGCCAGCAGCCCTTCACCGACAGGGGTGAGTTACACTGAAGCTTTCTTT | CASSPSPTGVSYTEAFF
NA | TRBJ1-2 | TRBV5-4 | 13 | NA | TGTGCCTTCGGACTTAGTTCAGGCTATGGCTACACCTTC | CAFGLSSGYGYTF
TRBD1 | TRBJ1-1 | TRBV28 | 14 | NA | TGTGCCAGCAGTCCCGGACAGGGTAGCACTGAAGCTTTCTTT | CASSPGQGSTEAFF
TRBD1 | TRBJ1-1 | TRBV28 | 14 | NA | TGTGCCAGCAGTCCGACAGGGGAGAACACTGAAGCTTTCTTT | CASSPTGENTEAFF
NA | TRBJ2-5 | TRBV7-2 | 16 | once | TGTGCCAGCAGCTTAGGCTACCGTGGTCCCCGGGGGACCCAGTACTTC | CASSLGYRGPRGTQYF
NA | TRBJ1-1 | TRBV12-3/TRBV12-4 | 13 | NA | TGTGCCAGCAGCCTACAGGGTGCTTGGCGAGCTTTCTTT | CASSLQGAWRAFF
TRBD1 | TRBJ2-5 | TRBV12-3/TRBV12-4 | 13 | NA | TGTGCCAGCAGGCCGACAGGGGGAGAGACCCAGTACTTC | CASRPTGGETQYF
TRBD1 | TRBJ1-1 | TRBV14 | 14 | NA | TGTGCCAGCAGCTCCACAGGGGAGAACACTGAAGCTTTCTTT | CASSSTGENTEAFF
NA | TRBJ2-3 | TRBV25-1 | 13 | NA | TGTGCCAGCAGTGACGGGGTCACAGATACGCAGTATTTT | CASSDGVTDTQYF
TRBD1 | TRBJ1-3 | TRBV4-2 | 20 | NA | TGTGCCAGCAGCCAAGATCTCGGGGACAGGGGGCCGAGCTCTGGAAACACCATATATTTT | CASSQDLGDRGPSSGNTIYF
TRBD1 | TRBJ1-5 | TRBV23-1 | 15 | NA | TGCGCCAGCAGTCAATTGGACAGGGAAAATCAGCCCCAGCATTTT | CASSQLDRENQPQHF
TRBD2 | TRBJ2-1 | TRBV10-2 | 11 | NA | TGCGCCAGCCAACTAGCGGGTGAGCAGTTCTTC | CASQLAGEQFF
TRBD1 | TRBJ2-1 | TRBV7-2 | 17 | NA | TGTGCCAGCAGCCCAACGGACAGGGTAGGGCCTTCCAATGAGCAGTTCTTC | CASSPTDRVGPSNEQFF
NA | TRBJ1-2 | TRBV7-9 | 12 | NA | TGTGCCAGCAGCTCCGCGGGATATGGCTACACCTTC | CASSSAGYGYTF
NA | TRBJ1-2 | TRBV4-1 | 14 | NA | TGCGCCAGCAGCCAAGTAGGAGGAAACTATGGCTACACCTTC | CASSQVGGNYGYTF
TRBD2 | TRBJ2-4 | TRBV4-3 | 16 | NA | TGCGCCAGCAGCCAAGAAACAGCGGGGGTGATAAACATTCAGTACTTC | CASSQETAGVINIQYF
NA | TRBJ1-2 | TRBV19 | 15 | NA | TGTGCCAGTAGAGCCCCGGGGGGGGATCTATGGAGCTACACCTTC | CASRAPGGDLWSYTF
NA | TRBJ1-2 | TRBV30 | 13 | NA | TGTGCCTGGAGTGTACAGACAAACTATGGCTACACCTTC | CAWSVQTNYGYTF
TRBD1 | TRBJ1-2 | TRBV19 | 12 | NA | TGTGCCAGTAGCCGACAGGGACATGGCTACACCTTC | CASSRQGHGYTF
NA | TRBJ1-6 | TRBV15 | 15 | NA | TGTGCCACCAGCAGAGATCCCCTCTATAATTCACCCCTCCACTTT | CATSRDPLYNSPLHF
TRBD1 | TRBJ2-7 | TRBV7-3 | 14 | NA | TGTGCCAGCAGTTTCGGGGACAGCTCCTACGAGCAGTACTTC | CASSFGDSSYEQYF